The clone carrying this T cell receptor (beta chain) showed up just a few times. What it recognizes is unknown. With V trimmed by 6 bases and J by 9 bases, 16 bases remained unmatched. Germline V gives CDR1 MDHEN, CDR2 SYDVKM. The CDR3 length is 15 residues. The sample belongs to a study of CD8 T cells in ankylosing spondylitis. General study results and limits: Earlier literature documents some of the motif variants in reactive arthritis synovial fluid and blood.

Construction of TCR beta libraries was performed using quantitative 5'-RACE with molecular barcodes. TCRdb analysed the 5' RACE reads with MiXCR anew, one entry per CDR3 protein. The table lists about 250,000 distinct CDR3 sequences, under 35% of them singletons. The origin of this receptor is a male donor with ankylosing spondylitis or in good health (not recorded which). The rearrangement uses TRBV28 and TRBJ1-2; TRBD1 agrees at 7 bases. Input material: blood, either unsorted or a sorted T cell fraction (not recorded which). The DNA of the CDR3 is TGTGCCAGCAGCCCCCTACGGACAGGCCCCCGTAGCTACACCTTC. It is translated as CASSPLRTGPRSYTF.